Described below is a single TCR beta chain sequence and its context. This was a deep-level run. TCRdb keeps only in-frame clones here, not all; method: immunoSEQ multiplex PCR. The sample holds around 530,000 clones, around 80% seen once. This entry is derived from a study of shared clonotypes between healthy human individuals. The CDR3 spans 15 residues. Germline CDR1 MNHEY, CDR2 SVGAGI. The J segment lost 6 bases and the V segment lost 8 bases, leaving 11 bases of the junction unmatched. The rearrangement uses TRBV6-5 and TRBJ2-7; TRBD2 matches at 12 bases. The receptor comes from a woman between 40 and 50 years old in good health. Some clones in this sample may be carry-over from other donors' samples. The sample was PBMCs. CDR3 sequence (DNA): TGTGCCAGCTCGCGACTAGCGGGAGTTAACGGCGAGCAGTACTTC. Amino acids: CASSRLAGVNGEQYF.